This is a list of T cell receptor beta chains from one sample in a study of T cell repertoires in cytomegalovirus infection. Via MiXCR, TCRdb re-called the reads, giving one row per CDR3 protein. This table holds around 330,000 distinct CDR3 sequences, roughly 17% found once. Sample: PBMCs. Receptors originate from a human donor in good health (CMV status not recorded). Some clones in this sample may be carry-over from other donors' samples. The CDR3 runs from the conserved cysteine through the conserved F or W. The order of the fields is J gene, D gene, V gene, clone size, CDR3 protein, CDR3 DNA. D genes are given only for firm matches. Clone size, where shown, is once, few, many, or a class for clones that have expanded.

TRBJ2-7 | TRBD2 | TRBV29-1 | . | CSVVSGTSGYEQYF | TGCAGCGTTGTTTCGGGCACTAGCGGCTACGAGCAGTACTTC
TRBJ2-7 | . | TRBV27 | . | CASSIDSYPYEQYF | TGTGCCAGCAGTATTGACAGTTACCCGTACGAGCAGTACTTC
TRBJ2-1 | TRBD2 | TRBV7-2 | many | CASSPGLQNEQFF | TGTGCCAGCAGCCCGGGACTACAGAATGAGCAGTTCTTC
TRBJ2-7 | TRBD1 | TRBV12-3/TRBV12-4 | few | CASTEGAEQYF | TGTGCCAGCACCGAGGGGGCCGAGCAGTACTTC
TRBJ2-7 | TRBD2 | TRBV4-2 | few | CASSQLTSGAHEQYF | TGTGCCAGCAGCCAATTGACTAGCGGGGCCCACGAGCAGTACTTC
TRBJ1-2 | . | TRBV7-3 | . | CASTASGGGNDYGYTF | TGTGCCAGCACCGCCTCCGGTGGGGGTAACGACTATGGCTACACCTTC
TRBJ2-3 | . | TRBV10-3 | . | CAIRDSPSDTQYF | TGTGCCATCAGGGATAGTCCTTCGGATACGCAGTATTTT
TRBJ1-1 | . | TRBV27 | . | CTSSLGRGTEAFF | TGTACCAGCAGTTTAGGCAGGGGCACTGAAGCTTTCTTT
TRBJ2-2 | TRBD1 | TRBV6-6 | many | CASSYPQDRGGRELFF | TGTGCCAGCAGTTACCCCCAGGACAGGGGAGGCCGGGAGCTGTTTTTT
TRBJ1-2 | TRBD1 | TRBV7-8 | few | CASSLPGQGGYGYTF | TGTGCCAGCAGCTTGCCCGGACAGGGAGGCTATGGCTACACCTTC
TRBJ1-2 | . | TRBV7-8 | . | CASSLARATRYGYTF | TGTGCCAGCAGCTTAGCTAGGGCGACCCGCTATGGCTACACCTTC
TRBJ2-3 | . | TRBV4-1 | few | CASSLQGATDTQYF | TGCGCCAGCAGCCTACAGGGTGCGACAGATACGCAGTATTTT
TRBJ2-1 | TRBD2 | TRBV7-3 | . | CASSPSGVSYNEQFF | TGTGCCAGCAGCCCTAGCGGGGTCTCCTACAATGAGCAGTTCTTC
TRBJ1-4 | . | TRBV12-3/TRBV12-4 | . | CASSPGQSGEKLFF | TGTGCCAGCAGCCCGGGACAATCCGGAGAAAAACTGTTTTTT
TRBJ1-2 | . | TRBV20-1 | few | CSARVSGQFYGYTF | TGCAGTGCTAGAGTGTCCGGACAGTTCTATGGCTACACCTTC
TRBJ2-1 | TRBD2 | TRBV4-1 | many | CASSQNPRGTSVSHEQFF | TGCGCCAGCAGCCAAAACCCCCGGGGGACTAGCGTCAGCCATGAGCAGTTCTTC
TRBJ2-1 | TRBD2 | TRBV4-1 | few | CASSQDLAGFYNEQFF | TGCGCCAGCAGCCAAGACCTAGCGGGGTTCTACAATGAGCAGTTCTTC
TRBJ2-1 | . | TRBV27 | many | CASSLSGLGNEQFF | TGTGCCAGCAGTTTATCAGGGTTAGGCAATGAGCAGTTCTTC
TRBJ1-1 | . | TRBV7-9 | many | CASSLMNTEAFF | TGTGCCAGCAGCCTAATGAACACTGAAGCTTTCTTT
TRBJ2-2 | . | TRBV27 | . | CASSVADRSMTVELFF | TGTGCCAGCAGTGTAGCGGACAGGTCCATGACTGTGGAGCTGTTTTTT
TRBJ2-7 | . | TRBV18 | few | CASSPPGTSYEQYF | TGTGCCAGCTCACCACCGGGGACGAGCTACGAGCAGTACTTC
TRBJ1-1 | . | TRBV6-2/TRBV6-3 | once | CASSYASGLNTEAFF | TGTGCCAGCAGTTACGCCAGCGGACTGAACACTGAAGCTTTCTTT
TRBJ1-5 | . | TRBV28 | . | CASRTPGARSYQPQHF | TGTGCCAGCAGAACGCCGGGAGCAAGGTCGTATCAGCCCCAGCATTTT
TRBJ2-7 | . | TRBV2 | few | CASAISERREQYF | TGTGCCAGCGCGATTTCGGAGCGTCGCGAGCAGTACTTC
TRBJ2-7 | . | TRBV20-1 | . | CSARASNGAIRTYEQYF | TGCAGTGCTAGAGCATCGAATGGGGCTATACGAACCTACGAGCAGTACTTC
TRBJ2-3 | . | TRBV29-1 | . | CSGRLIHTDTQYF | TGCAGCGGGCGACTAATCCACACAGATACGCAGTATTTT
TRBJ2-4 | TRBD2 | TRBV7-2 | . | CASTLGGGNIQYF | TGTGCCAGCACCCTCGGGGGGGGCAACATTCAGTACTTC
TRBJ2-3 | . | TRBV19 | few | CASSIPLADTQYF | TGTGCCAGTAGTATACCCCTCGCAGATACGCAGTATTTT
TRBJ1-1 | . | TRBV6-1 | . | CASSHDGGLREAFF | TGTGCCAGCAGCCATGATGGGGGGCTCCGAGAAGCTTTCTTT
TRBJ1-2 | . | TRBV2 | . | CASTKGVTGYTF | TGTGCCAGCACTAAAGGGGTTACTGGCTACACCTTC
TRBJ1-4 | . | TRBV7-2 | . | CASSLGGWNEKLFF | TGTGCCAGCAGCTTAGGGGGTTGGAATGAAAAACTGTTTTTT
TRBJ2-3 | TRBD2 | TRBV6-5 | . | CASSGRGGTDTQYF | TGTGCCAGCAGTGGGCGGGGGGGCACAGATACGCAGTATTTT
TRBJ2-2 | TRBD2 | TRBV4-1 | many | CASSRTSGTTNTGELFF | TGCGCCAGCAGCCGTACGTCTGGGACTACGAACACCGGGGAGCTGTTTTTT
TRBJ1-1 | . | TRBV9 | many | CASSVAWTVNTEAFF | TGTGCCAGCAGCGTAGCATGGACAGTTAACACTGAAGCTTTCTTT
TRBJ2-5 | TRBD2 | TRBV20-1 | many | CSAMERGRQETQYF | TGCAGTGCTATGGAGCGGGGGAGACAGGAGACCCAGTACTTC
TRBJ1-1 | . | TRBV12-3/TRBV12-4 | few | CASSSSGTPLEAFF | TGTGCCAGCAGTTCATCCGGGACACCCTTGGAAGCTTTCTTT
TRBJ2-3 | . | TRBV10-3 | few | CAISKGVLGTDTQYF | TGTGCCATCTCCAAGGGGGTCTTAGGCACAGATACGCAGTATTTT
TRBJ1-4 | . | TRBV7-2 | few | CASSKTGTLGEKLFF | TGTGCCAGCAGCAAAACCGGGACCTTGGGGGAAAAACTGTTTTTT
TRBJ2-3 | . | TRBV7-2 | many | CASSLIRGPDTQYF | TGTGCCAGCAGCTTAATTAGGGGCCCAGATACGCAGTATTTT
TRBJ2-3 | . | TRBV9 | few | CASSVEGSRGADTQYF | TGTGCCAGCAGCGTAGAAGGTTCGCGGGGAGCAGATACGCAGTATTTT
TRBJ1-2 | . | TRBV29-1 | . | CSVWSGEDGYTF | TGCAGCGTCTGGTCGGGGGAGGATGGCTACACCTTC
TRBJ2-3 | . | TRBV20-1 | few | CSARNSGITDTQYF | TGCAGTGCTAGAAACTCAGGGATCACAGATACGCAGTATTTT
TRBJ1-4 | TRBD1 | TRBV7-6 | many | CATQTGGGEKLFF | TGTGCCACGCAGACAGGGGGAGGTGAAAAACTGTTTTTT
TRBJ1-4 | TRBD1 | TRBV7-9 | few | CASSLAVGTGDRNEKLFF | TGTGCCAGCAGCTTAGCCGTAGGGACAGGGGACCGCAATGAAAAACTGTTTTTT
TRBJ1-4 | . | TRBV20-1 | few | CSAPDEINEKLFF | TGCAGTGCCCCCGATGAAATTAATGAAAAACTGTTTTTT
TRBJ2-3 | . | TRBV20-1 | . | CSARDDSRGSTDTQYF | TGCAGTGCTAGAGATGACTCCCGCGGGAGCACAGATACGCAGTATTTT
TRBJ1-1 | . | TRBV6-5 | many | CASSYSRDADTEAFF | TGTGCCAGCAGTTACTCGAGGGACGCTGACACTGAAGCTTTCTTT
TRBJ1-2 | . | TRBV5-1 | few | CASSAAGADYGYTF | TGCGCCAGCAGCGCCGCCGGGGCTGACTATGGCTACACCTTC
TRBJ2-6 | TRBD1 | TRBV28 | few | CASSNRGSGANVLTF | TGTGCCAGCAGTAACAGGGGCTCTGGGGCCAACGTCCTGACTTTC
TRBJ1-4 | TRBD1 | TRBV12-3/TRBV12-4 | . | CASSHSGQGGGEKLFF | TGTGCCAGCAGTCATTCCGGACAGGGCGGGGGTGAAAAACTGTTTTTT
TRBJ1-5 | . | TRBV28 | few | CASSLRDPNNQPQHF | TGTGCCAGCAGTTTAAGGGACCCGAACAATCAGCCCCAGCATTTT
TRBJ2-2 | . | TRBV6-1 | . | CASTDMGDSTGELFF | TGTGCCAGCACCGATATGGGCGACAGCACCGGGGAGCTGTTTTTT
TRBJ2-2 | . | TRBV14 | few | CASSQVGELGELFF | TGTGCCAGCAGCCAAGTAGGGGAACTCGGGGAGCTGTTTTTT
TRBJ2-7 | . | TRBV2 | . | CASRPDWSDMFNEQYF | TGTGCCAGCAGACCCGATTGGTCCGATATGTTCAACGAGCAGTACTTC
TRBJ1-5 | . | TRBV7-9 | few | CASSFSAGGQPQHF | TGTGCCAGCAGCTTCTCCGCCGGGGGGCAGCCCCAGCATTTT
TRBJ2-1 | . | TRBV7-6 | many | CASSPRDARSYNEQFF | TGTGCCAGCAGCCCCCGGGACGCCCGCTCCTACAATGAGCAGTTCTTC
TRBJ1-2 | . | TRBV7-2 | many | CASSLHLMAANYGYTF | TGTGCCAGCAGCTTACACCTGATGGCAGCTAACTATGGCTACACCTTC
TRBJ1-4 | . | TRBV12-3/TRBV12-4 | . | CASSWGVDEKLFF | TGTGCCAGCAGTTGGGGCGTTGATGAAAAACTGTTTTTT